A single sample gave rise to the 32 T cell receptor beta chains below, sequenced in a study of blood T cell repertoires in COVID-19 (dated by TCRdb to between 2020 and 2021). The library was prepared using the immunoSEQ multiplex PCR assay. TCRdb carries this immuneACCESS record with in-frame sequences only. Its versions omit some clonotypes, under half of them owing to an unresolved V gene in the studies checked, with the rest unexplained. Recorded for this sample are 94,000 or so clones; 70% to 90% of them occurred a single time. Roughly 8.3% of the sample lies in the top ten. Specimen: peripheral blood. The receptors come from an older woman with acute or convalescent COVID-19.

V and J are TRBV19 and TRBJ1-1, with 7 bases fitting TRBD1. Per germline, CDR1 LNHDA and CDR2 SQIVND (reference sequence). The CDR3 consists of 13 residues. V was pared by 3 bases and J by 6 bases, with 4 bases of the junction left unmatched. CDR3 sequence (DNA): TGTGCCAGTAGTATTGGAGGGACAGCTGAAGCTTTCTTT. Protein: CASSIGGTAEAFF.

The chain joins TRBV5-4 to TRBJ1-1; 8 nucleotides match TRBD1. Germline V gene sequence: CDR1 SGHNT, CDR2 YYREEE (reference sequence). The CDR3 length is 16 residues. With V trimmed by 4 bases and J by 3 bases, 11 bases remained unmatched. In DNA, the CDR3 is TGTGCCAGCAGCGCCCCGGACAGGGTATCATACACTGAAGCTTTCTTT. Protein: CASSAPDRVSYTEAFF.

The chain links TRBV6-5 to TRBJ1-5, with D perhaps TRBD1 (6 bases). Trimming took 4 bases from V and 1 from J, leaving 8 bases between them. Germline V lookup: CDR1 MNHEY, CDR2 SVGAGI. The CDR3 contains 14 residues. The CDR3 nucleotides are TGTGCCAGCAGTTCTGGACAGAGCAATCAGCCCCAGCATTTT. Protein: CASSSGQSNQPQHF.

This sequence joins TRBV7-3 and TRBJ2-6; 8 nucleotides agree with TRBD1. Unmatched junction bases numbered 2, after V lost 2 bases and J lost 2 bases. CDR3 length equals 16 residues. Germline V gene lookup returns CDR1 SGHTA and CDR2 FQGTGA. The CDR3 protein is CASSLATGAGANVLTF. CDR3 coding DNA: TGTGCCAGCAGCTTAGCGACAGGGGCTGGGGCCAACGTCCTGACTTTC.

The V gene is TRBV7-2, the J gene TRBJ2-7; tentative D call: TRBD1 (6 bases). The CDR3 length is 16 residues. V was clipped by 1 base and J by 0 bases, with 13 bases between them. Germline lookup yields CDR1 SGHTA and CDR2 FQGNSA. The CDR3 coding sequence is TGTGCCAGCAGCTTAGTAGGGCAGGGGAACTCCTACGAGCAGTACTTC. It encodes CASSLVGQGNSYEQYF.

V usage is TRBV4-1 and J usage is TRBJ2-3; D may be TRBD2 (7 bases). CDR1 MGHRA and CDR2 YSYEKL come from the germline V gene. V gave up 1 base and J gave up 6 bases, with 14 bases separating them. There are 15 residues in the CDR3. The CDR3: CASSQVAGALDTQYF. CDR3 bases: TGCGCCAGCAGCCAAGTTGCGGGGGCGTTGGATACGCAGTATTTT.

This sequence joins TRBV2 and TRBJ2-3; 12 nucleotides line up with TRBD2. The CDR3 spans 16 residues. The V gene end was trimmed by 8 bases and the J gene end by 2 bases; junction bases not matched to a gene: 8. CDR1 SNHLY and CDR2 FYNNEI come from the germline V gene. CDR3 nucleotide sequence: TGTGCCAGCCGGCTGACTAGCGGGAGTAACACAGATACGCAGTATTTT. Protein product: CASRLTSGSNTDTQYF.

The V call is TRBV7-9, the J call TRBJ2-1; 7 bases are a match to TRBD1. The CDR3 spans 15 residues. The germline CDR1 and CDR2 sequences are SEHNR and FQNEAQ (reference sequence). With V trimmed by 0 bases and J by 9 bases, 8 bases remained unmatched. The CDR3 spells CASSLARQGAGEQFF. The CDR3 region has the DNA TGTGCCAGCAGCTTAGCGCGACAGGGTGCGGGTGAGCAGTTCTTC.

The J gene is TRBJ2-5, the V gene TRBV20-1, with D uncertain. Germline CDR1 DFQATT, CDR2 SNEGSKA (reference sequence). This CDR3 contains 11 residues. Trimming cost V 3 bases and J 3 bases, with 5 bases left between them. CDR3 sequence: CSARAKETQYF. The DNA for the CDR3 is TGCAGTGCTAGGGCAAAAGAGACCCAGTACTTC.

The chain employs TRBV9 and TRBJ1-1; no clear D gene. V was cut by 0 bases and J by 0 bases, with 9 bases left in between. Germline V gene data show CDR1 as SGDLS and CDR2 as YYNGEE. The CDR3 length is 15 residues. Written as DNA, the CDR3 is TGTGCCAGCAGCGTAGCTGTCGGGTTGAACACTGAAGCTTTCTTT. Translating it yields CASSVAVGLNTEAFF.

The genes are TRBV3-1 (or the pseudogene TRBV3-2) and TRBJ2-7, with TRBD2 matching 13 bases. After removal of 1 base from V and 9 bases from J, the junction contained 6 bases not matched to a gene. Germline CDR1 LGHDT, CDR2 YNNKEL (reference sequence). The CDR3 has 15 amino acids. In nucleotides, the CDR3 is TGTGCCAGCAGCCAAGGGACTAGCGGGAGACGGGTGCAGTACTTC. Translated, it gives CASSQGTSGRRVQYF.

This clone was observed a few times. V is TRBV27 and J is TRBJ2-7, with 9 bases aligning to TRBD1. Per the germline V gene, CDR1 is MNHEY and CDR2 is SMNVEV (reference sequence). The CDR3 sequence is 15 residues long. V trimming: 3 bases; J trimming: 7 bases; junction bases outside the gene matches: 10. In nucleotides, the CDR3 is TGTGCCAGCAGTTTGTACAGGGGGCCTTCTTATGAGCAGTACTTC. Its translation is CASSLYRGPSYEQYF.

The chain carries TRBV9 and TRBJ2-1; 8 nucleotides line up with TRBD2. The CDR3 is made up of 15 amino acids. With V trimmed by 3 bases and J by 8 bases, 10 bases remained unmatched. Germline V lookup: CDR1 SGDLS, CDR2 YYNGEE. The CDR3 region is CASSARGRQVDEQFF. The CDR3 bases are TGTGCCAGCAGCGCCCGCGGGAGGCAGGTGGATGAGCAGTTCTTC.

The chain couples TRBV30 to TRBJ2-5, with 11 bases identical to TRBD2. Trimming removed 1 base from V and 6 bases from J; junction bases left unmatched: 7. CDR1 and CDR2 (germline): GTSNPN, SVGIG (reference sequence). This CDR3 has 15 amino acids. Here the CDR3 reads CAWSETSGKSKTQYF. CDR3 nucleotides: TGTGCCTGGAGTGAGACTAGCGGGAAGTCTAAGACCCAGTACTTC.

The chain carries TRBV3-1 (or the pseudogene TRBV3-2) and TRBJ2-1, with TRBD1 identical over 7 bases. CDR3 length: 16 amino acids. V was pared by 0 bases and J by 6 bases, with 8 bases of the junction left unmatched. The V gene's germline CDR1 is LGHDT and CDR2 YNNKEL (reference sequence). The CDR3 bases are TGTGCCAGCAGCCAAGAAGGGACAGTAAAATTCAATGAGCAGTTCTTC. This sequence encodes CASSQEGTVKFNEQFF.

This sequence joins TRBV24-1 and TRBJ1-5; the D gene is possibly TRBD1 (5 bases). The length of the CDR3 is 15 residues. Trimming removed 2 bases from V and 5 bases from J, with 12 bases in between. The germline V gene encodes CDR1 KGHDR and CDR2 SFDVKD. This CDR3 reads CATSDSQGLYQPQHF. The CDR3 DNA is TGTGCCACCAGTGATTCCCAGGGACTTTATCAGCCCCAGCATTTT.

This clone has a single count. This rearrangement joins TRBV30 to TRBJ2-7; D may be TRBD2 (7 bases). The germline V and J ends were trimmed by 3 bases and 4 bases, with 16 bases remaining between them. Germline V CDR1 and CDR2: GTSNPN, SVGIG (reference sequence). This CDR3 has 14 amino acids. CDR3 nucleotide sequence: TGTGCCTGGAGCGGGGGGCCGGTTTATTACGAGCAGTACTTC. Its protein product is CAWSGGPVYYEQYF.

The chain employs TRBV5-5 and TRBJ1-1; D gene ambiguous. CDR3 size: 15 residues. Trimming took 0 bases from V and 3 from J, leaving 12 bases between them. Germline CDR1 is SGHKS and CDR2 is YYEKEE (reference sequence). CDR3 amino acids: CASSLAWQDYTEAFF. CDR3 sequence (DNA): TGTGCCAGCAGCTTGGCCTGGCAGGATTACACTGAAGCTTTCTTT.

This clone was observed once. The chain couples TRBV28 to TRBJ2-7, with D perhaps TRBD2 (5 bases). This CDR3 region has 15 residues. The V and J ends lost 3 bases and 1 base respectively, with 13 bases between them. Germline-derived CDR1 and CDR2 are MDHEN and SYDVKM. CDR3 DNA sequence: TGTGCCAGCAGTTTGGTGGGAGCGCAATCCTACGAGCAGTACTTC. This gives the protein CASSLVGAQSYEQYF.

The gene calls are TRBV28 and TRBJ2-7; 7 bases align to TRBD2. The CDR3 spans 15 residues. V was pared by 5 bases and J by 4 bases, with 11 bases of the junction left unmatched. CDR1 and CDR2 (germline): MDHEN, SYDVKM. Written as DNA, the CDR3 is TGTGCCAGCAGTCCGTTCGCTAGCGGAGCGTACGAGCAGTACTTC. Encoded protein: CASSPFASGAYEQYF. The whole variable domain, remainder taken from reference TRBV28 and TRBJ2-7, is DVKVTQSSRYLVKRTGEKVFLECVQDMDHENMFWYRQDPGLGLRLIYFSYDVKMKEKGDIPEGYSVSREKKERFSLILESASTNQTSMYLCASSPFASGAYEQYFGPGTRLTVT.

V and J are TRBV14 and TRBJ2-3; the D gene is possibly TRBD1 (6 bases). Germline assignment: CDR1 SGHDN and CDR2 FVKESK. The CDR3 spans 14 residues. V lost 1 base and J lost 3, with 8 bases in between. CDR3 DNA: TGTGCCAGCAGCCAAGTTCAGGGGACAGATACGCAGTATTTT. It encodes CASSQVQGTDTQYF.

DNA for the CDR3: TGTGCCAGCAGCCAAGGGGCAGGGAACCTGAACACTGAAGCTTTCTTT. Translated, it gives CASSQGAGNLNTEAFF. The rearrangement uses TRBV4-2 and TRBJ1-1; possibly TRBD1 for D (5 bases). CDR1 and CDR2 (germline): LGHNA, YNFKEQ. V lost 1 base to trimming and J lost 0 bases, with 12 bases between them. The CDR3 is made up of 16 amino acids.

The chain carries TRBV12-3 or TRBV12-4 and TRBJ2-7; D ambiguous. V was cut by 6 bases and J by 6 bases, with 9 bases left in between. This CDR3 spans 11 amino acids. DNA of the CDR3: TGTGCCAGCAGCCCCTTTCCCGAGCAGTACTTC. It yields the protein CASSPFPEQYF.

This sequence joins TRBV5-1 and TRBJ2-1; D is unclear. The CDR3 is 15 residues long. Germline V gene lookup returns CDR1 SGHRS and CDR2 YFSETQ. The V and J ends lost 6 bases and 1 base respectively, with 14 bases between them. The CDR3 coding sequence is TGCGCCAGCATGAAGTCAGTACCATCCTACAATGAGCAGTTCTTC. Translation gives CASMKSVPSYNEQFF. Variable domain in full (rest from reference TRBV5-1 and TRBJ2-1): KAGVTQTPRYLIKTRGQQVTLSCSPISGHRSVSWYQQTPGQGLQFLFEYFSETQRNKGNFPGRFSGRQFSNSRSEMNVSTLELGDSALYLCASMKSVPSYNEQFFGPGTRLTVL.

The V gene is TRBV5-6, the J gene TRBJ2-7; 11 bases line up with TRBD2. The germline gives CDR1 SGHDT, CDR2 YYEEEE. The CDR3 has 16 amino acids. J gave up 4 bases and V 6 bases, and 12 bases lay outside the gene matches. The CDR3 coding sequence is TGTGCCAGCACTACCTATACTAGCGGGAGCCTATACGAGCAGTACTTC. Amino acid sequence: CASTTYTSGSLYEQYF.

This sequence joins TRBV5-6 and TRBJ2-7, with TRBD1 matching 10 bases. The length of the CDR3 is 15 residues. Trimming took 2 bases from V and 5 from J; bases not matched to a gene: 7. The germline V gene has CDR1 SGHDT and CDR2 YYEEEE. As DNA, the CDR3 is TGTGCCAGCAGCTTAACCGGGACAGGGGCGGACGAGCAGTACTTC. Its protein is CASSLTGTGADEQYF.

CDR3 in DNA: TGTGCCTGGAGCTCAGGACAGGTGGAGACCCAGTACTTC. It encodes CAWSSGQVETQYF. The chain uses TRBV30 and TRBJ2-5; 7 bases match TRBD1. The trim removed 3 bases at V and 5 bases at J, leaving 6 bases unmatched. The CDR3 has 13 amino acids. The germline V gene encodes CDR1 GTSNPN and CDR2 SVGIG (reference sequence). Variable domain in full (rest from reference TRBV30 and TRBJ2-5): SQTIHQWPATLVQPVGSPLSLECTVEGTSNPNLYWYRQAAGRGLQLLFYSVGIGQISSEVPQNLSASRPQDRQFILSSKKLLLSDSGFYLCAWSSGQVETQYFGPGTRLLVL.

This clone has a single count. The chain uses TRBV4-2 and TRBJ1-2, with 7 nucleotides matching TRBD1. J was trimmed by 2 bases and V by 0 bases; bases with no gene match: 0. The CDR3 runs to 14 residues. Germline V gives CDR1 LGHNA, CDR2 YNFKEQ. CDR3: CASSQDRGNYGYTF. The CDR3 DNA reads as TGTGCCAGCAGCCAAGACAGGGGGAACTATGGCTACACCTTC.

The V and J genes are TRBV27 and TRBJ2-1; D not resolved. The length of the CDR3 is 16 residues. The germline V gene encodes CDR1 MNHEY and CDR2 SMNVEV (reference sequence). V was clipped by 8 bases and J by 2 bases, with 19 bases between them. CDR3 sequence (DNA): TGTGCCAGCGCCGCGACTGCACCAAGACCCTACAATGAGCAGTTCTTC. The encoded protein is CASAATAPRPYNEQFF.

Written as DNA, the CDR3 is TGTGCCAGCAGTGAGACTAGCGGGAGGGACAATGAGCAGTTCTTC. This sequence encodes CASSETSGRDNEQFF. The gene calls are TRBV2 and TRBJ2-1; 14 nucleotides match TRBD2. CDR3 length: 15 residues. Germline values: CDR1 SNHLY, CDR2 FYNNEI. V was clipped by 3 bases and J by 5 bases; unmatched bases: 0.

The chain uses TRBV21-1 and TRBJ2-3; the table's D gene call, TRBD2, was not cross checked with the DNA. TRBV21-1 is designated a pseudogene. There are 18 residues in the CDR3. The chain's CDR3 is CASSKARLAGLKRDTQYF. As DNA, the CDR3 is TGTGCCAGCAGCAAAGCCAGACTAGCGGGGCTCAAAAGGGATACGCAGTATTTT.

J is TRBJ2-1 and V is TRBV3-1 (or the pseudogene TRBV3-2); 7 bases align to TRBD2. Germline loops: CDR1 LGHDT, CDR2 YNNKEL (reference sequence). V trimming: 4 bases; J trimming: 4 bases; junction bases outside the gene matches: 10. This CDR3 comprises 16 residues. DNA of the CDR3: TGTGCCAGCAGCCTGAACGCCGGGACTAATTACAATGAGCAGTTCTTC. Protein product: CASSLNAGTNYNEQFF.